The clone carrying this T cell receptor beta chain was seen a few times. Its antigen is currently unknown. The data are from a study of CD8 T cells in ankylosing spondylitis. General study findings and limits: Disease-associated clones were CD8+ and fairly uncommon in peripheral blood. It appeared that ankylosing spondylitis blood was characterized by a TCR beta motif of eight highly homologous variants.

One entry per CDR3 protein, called by TCRdb with MiXCR from the 5' RACE reads. The sample lists some 840,000 distinct CDR3 sequences, about an eighth seen once, with approximately 0.46% in the top ten. V lost 4 bases, J lost 4 bases, and 10 bases stayed unmatched. The CDR3 is 17 residues long. Germline loops: CDR1 MNHEY, CDR2 SVGAGI. Sequencing was carried out using blood, either unsorted or a sorted T cell fraction (not recorded which). This chain joins TRBV6-5 and TRBJ2-5; 12 nucleotides align to TRBD2. The sequence derives from a male donor with ankylosing spondylitis. The CDR3 region is CASSWTSGEGLRETQYF. Written as DNA, the CDR3 is TGTGCCAGCAGTTGGACTAGCGGGGAGGGTTTGAGAGAGACCCAGTACTTC.